The clone carrying this T cell receptor (beta chain) was observed many times. The antigen remains undetermined. Patients with other autoimmune diseases, uncontrolled infections, pregnancy or lactation were excluded. PBMCs stemmed from 7.5 to 10 ml of fresh peripheral blood. This specimen comes from a study of Graves' ophthalmopathy and Graves' hyperthyroidism. About the study: The study drew peripheral blood at initial diagnosis, before any treatment. Study-wide results and caveats: Ophthalmopathy versus stable hyperthyroidism: 13-signature model gave 85% to 90% sensitivity, roughly 81% specificity.

V was clipped by 4 bases and J by 4 bases, with 16 bases between them. Germline values: CDR1 LGHDT, CDR2 YNNKEL (reference sequence). CDR3 length equals 15 residues. Using RNA transcripts, the TCR beta CDR3 regions were amplified. The workflow started with a first-round RT-PCR run with HTBI primers and then moved on to a second-round multiplex PCR. MiXCR, applied by TCRdb to the multiplex PCR reads, yields one record per CDR3 protein. The data show 150,000 to 200,000 distinct CDR3 sequences, around two fifths seen once. This clonotype originated in a woman aged 40 to 49 with Graves' ophthalmopathy. The sample was peripheral blood. This chain connects TRBV3-1 to TRBJ1-2; possibly TRBD1 for D (5 bases). DNA for the CDR3: TGTGCCAGCAGCCCTAAAAGAGGTGACAGCTATGGCTACACCTTC. This codes for CASSPKRGDSYGYTF.